The T cell receptor (beta chain) under discussion was sequenced for a study of cytomegalovirus exposure and HLA in healthy donors. 60 Vbeta and 13 Jbeta primers were used in PCR. In the original processing: A later analysis tallied 65 million to 85 million unique TCR beta chains, about 12 million of them shared. The assay was immunoSEQ multiplex PCR, and TCRdb's table has in-frame clones only and misses some. V, J and clone size reflect that table, while D and trimming were determined from the DNA. This sample has more than 200,000 clones, with 70% to 90% found just once. Study results and caveats: Investigators reported 150 to 200 TCR beta chains as tied to cytomegalovirus. Apparent HLA restriction characterized most CMV-associated TCR beta chains in a later analysis.

Details on this clone: Antigen: not known.

The material sequenced was PBMCs. The sequence was collected from a human donor in good health.

The CDR3 here is CASSLRTGGSDTQYF. The CDR3 region has the DNA TGCGCCAGCAGCCTAAGGACAGGGGGCTCAGATACGCAGTATTTT. This chain connects TRBV5-1 to TRBJ2-3; 11 bases map to TRBD1. Germline CDR1 and CDR2: SGHRS and YFSETQ. With V trimmed by 4 bases and J by 4 bases, 5 bases remained unmatched. The CDR3 totals 15 residues.